This is a list of T cell receptor beta chains from one sample in a study of T cell responses to AZD1222 COVID-19 vaccine. TCRdb's table, derived via immunoSEQ multiplex PCR, lists solely in-frame clones and lacks some. The table has fewer than 130,000 clones, over 90% seen once. Sequences were derived from peripheral blood, sampled 28 days after the second AZD1222 dose. The receptors were sampled from an adult who received the AZD1222 COVID-19 vaccine. The CDR3 runs from the conserved cysteine through the conserved F or W. The order of the fields is CDR3 length, clone size, V gene, D gene, J gene, CDR3 DNA, CDR3 protein. A D gene is named only where the DNA matches it firmly. Part of the rows lack a size; the others show once, few, many or a class for expanded clones.

cdr3_length: 14
clone_size: NA
v_call: TRBV19
d_call: NA
j_call: TRBJ2-1
cdr3_nt: TGTGCCAGTACGACGGCAGACATCTACAATGAGCAGTTCTTC
cdr3_aa: CASTTADIYNEQFF

cdr3_length: 12
clone_size: NA
v_call: TRBV7-9
d_call: NA
j_call: TRBJ1-2
cdr3_nt: TGTGCCAGCAGCCAGGACTTTTATGGCTACACCTTC
cdr3_aa: CASSQDFYGYTF

cdr3_length: 13
clone_size: NA
v_call: TRBV21-1
d_call: NA
j_call: TRBJ1-2
cdr3_nt: TGTGCCAGCAGCAGGGGACAGGCTTATGGCTACACCTTC
cdr3_aa: CASSRGQAYGYTF

cdr3_length: 15
clone_size: NA
v_call: TRBV5-1
d_call: TRBD1
j_call: TRBJ2-7
cdr3_nt: TGCGCCAGCAGCCAGACCGGGACAGGGCTACTCGAGCAGTACTTC
cdr3_aa: CASSQTGTGLLEQYF

cdr3_length: 14
clone_size: NA
v_call: TRBV5-1
d_call: NA
j_call: TRBJ1-2
cdr3_nt: TGCGCCAGCAGCAGATCCGGGACGGAAAGTGGCTACACCTTC
cdr3_aa: CASSRSGTESGYTF

cdr3_length: 13
clone_size: NA
v_call: TRBV6-5
d_call: NA
j_call: TRBJ1-3
cdr3_nt: TGTGCCAGCAGGGGGGGGGATGGAAACACCATATATTTT
cdr3_aa: CASRGGDGNTIYF

cdr3_length: 13
clone_size: NA
v_call: TRBV7-9
d_call: NA
j_call: TRBJ2-2
cdr3_nt: TGTGCCATCCACAGCCAGCCAGGCGGGGAGCTGTTTTTT
cdr3_aa: CAIHSQPGGELFF

cdr3_length: 14
clone_size: once
v_call: TRBV10-3
d_call: NA
j_call: TRBJ1-1
cdr3_nt: TGTGCCACCAAAGTCGAGGGAGGGACCACTGAAGCTTTCTTT
cdr3_aa: CATKVEGGTTEAFF

cdr3_length: 13
clone_size: NA
v_call: TRBV12-3/TRBV12-4
d_call: NA
j_call: TRBJ1-4
cdr3_nt: TGTGCCAGCAGTTTAGTGGCAAATGAAAAACTGTTTTTT
cdr3_aa: CASSLVANEKLFF

cdr3_length: 15
clone_size: NA
v_call: TRBV10-2
d_call: NA
j_call: TRBJ1-1
cdr3_nt: TGCGCCAGCATAGACGGAAGGGGAAGTAACACTGAAGCTTTCTTT
cdr3_aa: CASIDGRGSNTEAFF

cdr3_length: 17
clone_size: NA
v_call: TRBV5-4
d_call: TRBD2
j_call: TRBJ2-7
cdr3_nt: TGTGCCAGCAGCTTGGGGACCCTAGCGGGGGGATCCTACGAGCAGTACTTC
cdr3_aa: CASSLGTLAGGSYEQYF

cdr3_length: 14
clone_size: NA
v_call: TRBV6-5
d_call: NA
j_call: TRBJ2-7
cdr3_nt: TGTGCCAGCAGTTACACCTGGGCCCCCTACGAGCAGTACTTC
cdr3_aa: CASSYTWAPYEQYF

cdr3_length: 13
clone_size: NA
v_call: TRBV18
d_call: NA
j_call: TRBJ1-1
cdr3_nt: TGTGCCAGCTCGGACATGGATAACACTGAAGCTTTCTTT
cdr3_aa: CASSDMDNTEAFF

cdr3_length: 13
clone_size: NA
v_call: TRBV6-5
d_call: NA
j_call: TRBJ1-5
cdr3_nt: TGTGCCAGCGATTGGGACAACAATCAGCCCCAGCATTTT
cdr3_aa: CASDWDNNQPQHF

cdr3_length: 14
clone_size: NA
v_call: TRBV6-5
d_call: NA
j_call: TRBJ1-5
cdr3_nt: TGTGCCAGCAGTTTCCGGGCCCCCGGACAGCCCCAGCATTTT
cdr3_aa: CASSFRAPGQPQHF

cdr3_length: 15
clone_size: NA
v_call: TRBV6-5
d_call: NA
j_call: TRBJ1-1
cdr3_nt: TGTGCCAGCAGTTACAGTCCGGGAGGTACCACTGAAGCTTTCTTT
cdr3_aa: CASSYSPGGTTEAFF

cdr3_length: 13
clone_size: NA
v_call: TRBV11-2
d_call: NA
j_call: TRBJ1-1
cdr3_nt: TGTGCCAGCAGCTTAGAAGGTCGTCTCCAAGCTTTCTTT
cdr3_aa: CASSLEGRLQAFF